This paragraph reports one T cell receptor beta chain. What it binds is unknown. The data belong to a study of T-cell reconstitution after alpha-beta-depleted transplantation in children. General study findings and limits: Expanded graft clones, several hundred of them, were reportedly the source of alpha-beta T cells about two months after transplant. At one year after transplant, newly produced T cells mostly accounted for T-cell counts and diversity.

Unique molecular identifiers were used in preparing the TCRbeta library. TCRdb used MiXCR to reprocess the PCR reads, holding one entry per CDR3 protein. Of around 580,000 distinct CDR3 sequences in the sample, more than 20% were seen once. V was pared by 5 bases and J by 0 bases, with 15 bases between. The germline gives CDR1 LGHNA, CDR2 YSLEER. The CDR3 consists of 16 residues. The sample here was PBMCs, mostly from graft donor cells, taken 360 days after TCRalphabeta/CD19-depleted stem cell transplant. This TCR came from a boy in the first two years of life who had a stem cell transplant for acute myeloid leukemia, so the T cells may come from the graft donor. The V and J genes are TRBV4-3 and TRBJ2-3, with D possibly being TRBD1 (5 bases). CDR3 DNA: TGCGCCAGCAGCTTACGGACAATTTCTAGCACAGATACGCAGTATTTT. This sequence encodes CASSLRTISSTDTQYF.